One and the same sample provided the 30 T cell receptor beta chains below, sequenced in a study of vaccination and CD4 T cells after COVID-19. Sequencing of the DNA from cultured CD4+ T cells was carried out with the Oncomine TCR Beta short-read assay. TCRdb independently ran MiXCR on the PCR reads; one entry per CDR3 protein. The top ten hold approximately 17% of the sample, which has under 8,500 distinct CDR3 sequences, roughly 58% seen once. Which antigens these TCRs recognize remains unknown. Treatment of the sample: roughly 10-day PBMC culture with coronavirus spike peptide pools or control peptides (ViraFEST assay). The input for sequencing was cultured CD4+ T cells from blood, taken after SARS-CoV-2 vaccination. The receptor source for this set is a human donor with COVID-19.

This sequence joins TRBV2 and TRBJ2-7; no clear D gene. The CDR3 extends over 14 amino acids. The germline V and J ends were trimmed by 7 bases and 0 bases, with 13 bases remaining between them. Germline values: CDR1 SNHLY, CDR2 FYNNEI. The CDR3 here is CASTADASSYEQYF. In DNA, the CDR3 is TGTGCCAGCACCGCCGACGCCTCCTCCTACGAGCAGTACTTC.

This clonotype has only a few counts. The chain has TRBV27 and TRBJ1-6; 7 bases match TRBD1. Germline loops: CDR1 MNHEY, CDR2 SMNVEV (reference sequence). The CDR3 is 15 residues long. V was pared by 0 bases and J by 8 bases, with 4 bases of the junction left unmatched. The CDR3 DNA reads as TGTGCCAGCAGTTTATCGACAGGGCGGCATTCACCCCTCCACTTT. This encodes CASSLSTGRHSPLHF.

The chain has TRBV7-2 and TRBJ1-2, with 7 bases matching TRBD1. CDR3 length: 15 amino acids. V shed 1 base and J 0 bases; nucleotides not matched to a gene: 2. The germline V gene has CDR1 SGHTA and CDR2 FQGNSA. CDR3 region: CASSLDRGTNYGYTF. The CDR3 DNA follows: TGTGCCAGCAGCTTAGACAGGGGAACTAACTATGGCTACACCTTC.

This clonotype was found once. The gene calls are TRBV28 and TRBJ2-2, with D possibly being TRBD1 (5 bases). Germline V lookup: CDR1 MDHEN, CDR2 SYDVKM. Deletions cut 5 bases from V and 5 bases from J, with 18 bases between. This CDR3 is built from 16 residues. CDR3 coding DNA: TGTGCCAGCAGTCAACACAGGACAAGAAGTACCGGGGAGCTGTTTTTT. Amino acids: CASSQHRTRSTGELFF.

The chain couples TRBV20-1 to TRBJ2-3, with TRBD2 matching 7 bases. In germline, CDR1 is DFQATT, CDR2 SNEGSKA (reference sequence). Trimming removed 5 bases from V and 4 bases from J; junction bases left unmatched: 6. The CDR3 loop spans 13 amino acids. This chain's CDR3 is CSAPRGGSDTQYF. CDR3 in DNA: TGCAGTGCTCCCCGCGGGGGATCAGATACGCAGTATTTT.

The chain employs TRBV15 and TRBJ2-3; 8 bases fit TRBD1. This CDR3 is built from 14 residues. V shed 3 bases and J 5 bases; nucleotides not matched to a gene: 4. Germline CDR1 is LNHNV and CDR2 is YYDKDF (reference sequence). This CDR3 is CATSSRQGKDTQYF. CDR3 nucleotide sequence: TGTGCCACCAGCAGCCGACAGGGGAAAGATACGCAGTATTTT.

This clonotype has only one observation. For the CDR3, the DNA is TGCAGTGCTAGTCCCCCCCTTGGAATGCGGACTAACTATGGCTACACCTTC. This translates into CSASPPLGMRTNYGYTF. V usage is TRBV20-1 and J usage is TRBJ1-2, with D unclear. V was shortened by 3 bases and J by 0 bases, with 20 bases between the two germline ends. This CDR3 is 17 amino acids long. Germline CDR1 is DFQATT and CDR2 is SNEGSKA (reference sequence).

The chain employs TRBV20-1 and TRBJ1-3; D possibly corresponds to TRBD1 (5 bases). Per the germline V gene, CDR1 is DFQATT and CDR2 is SNEGSKA (reference sequence). CDR3 size: 14 residues. V was shortened by 5 bases and J by 0 bases, with 11 bases between the two germline ends. The CDR3 reads CSAHPGSSGNTIYF. In DNA form, the CDR3 reads TGCAGTGCTCATCCAGGGAGCTCTGGAAACACCATATATTTT.

This clonotype was counted only a few times. This chain uses TRBV7-2 with TRBJ2-2, with TRBD1 matching 7 bases. CDR1 SGHTA and CDR2 FQGNSA come from the germline V gene. The V segment lost 5 bases and the J segment 6 bases; nucleotides outside the gene matches: 6. This CDR3 is 14 amino acids long. This CDR3 reads CASSLTQGPGELFF. CDR3 nucleotide sequence: TGTGCCAGCAGCCTCACACAGGGGCCCGGGGAGCTGTTTTTT. Variable domain in full (rest from reference TRBV7-2 and TRBJ2-2): GAGVSQSPSNKVTEKGKDVELRCDPISGHTALYWYRQSLGQGLEFLIYFQGNSAPDKSGLPSDRFSAERTGGSVSTLTIQRTQQEDSAVYLCASSLTQGPGELFFGEGSRLTVL.

For this clonotype: A much larger clone differs by one base, so this may be a read error. This chain joins TRBV9 and TRBJ1-2; D unclear. This CDR3 is 11 amino acids long. The V gene's germline CDR1 is SGDLS and CDR2 YYNGEE. The CDR3 is CASTSDYDYTF. CDR3 nucleotides: TGTGCCAGCACGAGCGATTATGACTACACCTTC.

This clonotype was picked up one time. The V call is TRBV20-1, the J call TRBJ2-7; no reliable D call. V lost 1 base, J lost 3 bases, and 4 bases lay in between. Germline V gene data show CDR1 as DFQATT and CDR2 as SNEGSKA (reference sequence). The CDR3 has 11 residues. The CDR3 reads CSARAIYEQYF. DNA for the CDR3: TGCAGTGCTAGAGCTATCTACGAGCAGTACTTC.

The J gene is TRBJ2-3, the V gene TRBV6-5; D call uncertain. The V end was cut by 4 bases, the J end by 3 bases, with 11 bases between. The CDR3 covers 14 residues. Germline V lookup: CDR1 MNHEY, CDR2 SVGAGI. The CDR3 reads CASSFTGSTDTQYF. DNA of the CDR3: TGTGCCAGCAGTTTTACCGGATCAACAGATACGCAGTATTTT.

This clonotype is medium-sized by share. This chain joins TRBV27 and TRBJ1-2, with a possible D match to TRBD1 (5 bases). V was shortened by 8 bases and J by 7 bases, with 23 bases between the two germline ends. The CDR3 has 15 residues. CDR1 is MNHEY, CDR2 SMNVEV, per germline (reference sequence). The CDR3 bases are TGTGCCAGCCGCCTCTTTTCTGGGGGATTAAGTGGCTACACCTTC. It is translated as CASRLFSGGLSGYTF.

This clonotype was recorded a few times. This chain connects TRBV15 to TRBJ2-5, with a tentative D call TRBD1 (6 bases). The CDR3 extends over 16 amino acids. CDR1 and CDR2 (germline): LNHNV, YYDKDF (reference sequence). Trimming pared 0 bases from V and 5 bases from J, leaving 16 bases between. CDR3 DNA sequence: TGTGCCACCAGCAGAGATAGGGGGACGGTCCCGGAGACCCAGTACTTC. Protein: CATSRDRGTVPETQYF.

The V call is TRBV11-2, the J call TRBJ1-2, with a tentative D call TRBD1 (5 bases). Trimming shortened V by 2 bases and J by 4 bases, and 11 bases separated the two germline ends. The CDR3 has 14 amino acids. Germline V gives CDR1 SGHAT, CDR2 FQNNGV. Here the CDR3 reads CASSLTRGPYGYTF. Here the CDR3 DNA reads TGTGCCAGCAGCTTAACTAGGGGCCCCTATGGCTACACCTTC.

The rearrangement uses TRBV5-8 and TRBJ1-5; D gene uncertain. CDR3 length equals 16 residues. Germline V gene sequence: CDR1 SGHTS, CDR2 YDEGEE. V lost 4 bases and J lost 4, with 18 bases in between. In nucleotides, the CDR3 is TGTGCCAGCAGCGACCGGCGGCAGCCACGTAATCAGCCCCAGCATTTT. It codes for CASSDRRQPRNQPQHF.

The chain joins TRBV2 to TRBJ1-6; no reliable D call. Germline loops: CDR1 SNHLY, CDR2 FYNNEI. V was clipped by 2 bases and J by 14 bases, with 19 bases between them. The CDR3 covers 15 residues. The DNA of the CDR3 is TGTGCCAGCAGTGAATCGGCAGGCTTAGCGGGCTCCCTCCACTTT. It translates to CASSESAGLAGSLHF.

The chain is built from TRBV9 and TRBJ2-1; TRBD2 aligns across 11 bases. Per germline, CDR1 SGDLS and CDR2 YYNGEE. This CDR3 has 15 residues. Trimming at V came to 5 bases and at J to 4 bases, leaving 5 bases not matched to a gene. CDR3 in amino acids: CASSKLAGEYNEQFF. CDR3 sequence (DNA): TGTGCCAGCAGTAAACTAGCGGGGGAGTACAATGAGCAGTTCTTC.

V gene TRBV10-3 combines with J gene TRBJ2-1; TRBD2 might be the D (7 bases). The CDR3 totals 15 residues. V was pared by 3 bases and J by 13 bases, with 22 bases between. Germline loops: CDR1 ENHRY, CDR2 SYGVKD. As DNA, the CDR3 is TGTGCCATCAGTGAAGGGGGGGGCGGCTCTGCGGTTCAGTTCTTC. Translated: CAISEGGGGSAVQFF.

The CDR3 nucleotides read TGTGCCAGTAGTATGGACGGAGACGGCACCTATAATTCACCCCTCCACTTT. Its protein is CASSMDGDGTYNSPLHF. The gene calls are TRBV19 and TRBJ1-6; D is uncertain. V gave up 3 bases and J gave up 2 bases, with 14 bases separating them. There are 17 residues in the CDR3. Germline V CDR1 and CDR2: LNHDA, SQIVND (reference sequence).

The genes are TRBV19 and TRBJ1-4; D might be TRBD1 (5 bases). CDR3 length equals 13 residues. CDR1 and CDR2 (germline): LNHDA, SQIVND (reference sequence). V lost 6 bases and J lost 10, with 15 bases in between. The CDR3 DNA reads as TGTGCCAGTAGCCATACGAGGCAGGGAAAACTGTTTTTT. It encodes CASSHTRQGKLFF. Filled out from reference TRBV19 and TRBJ1-4, the complete variable domain reads DGGITQSPKYLFRKEGQNVTLSCEQNLNHDAMYWYRQDPGQGLRLIYYSQIVNDFQKGDIAEGYSVSREKKESFPLTVTSAQKNPTAFYLCASSHTRQGKLFFGSGTQLSVL.

The chain combines TRBV27 with TRBJ1-6, with a tentative D call TRBD1 (5 bases). Germline CDR1 MNHEY, CDR2 SMNVEV (reference sequence). The CDR3 has 19 amino acids. Deletions cut 0 bases from V and 1 base from J, with 16 bases between. CDR3 residues: CASSLSPSLGVSYNSPLHF. The CDR3 nucleotides are TGTGCCAGCAGTTTATCACCGAGCCTGGGGGTTTCCTATAATTCACCCCTCCACTTT.

The V gene is TRBV20-1, the J gene TRBJ1-4; the match to TRBD1 covers 11 bases. J was trimmed by 7 bases and V by 4 bases; bases with no gene match: 5. Germline V lookup: CDR1 DFQATT, CDR2 SNEGSKA (reference sequence). The CDR3 is 14 amino acids. CDR3 sequence (DNA): TGCAGTGCTATACCGGGACAGGGGGGTGAAAAACTGTTTTTT. Amino acids: CSAIPGQGGEKLFF.

By frequency in the sample, this clonotype is large. This chain links TRBV6-1 with TRBJ2-7; 9 bases agree with TRBD1. Germline V gene data show CDR1 as MNHNS and CDR2 as SASEGT. The trim removed 10 bases at V and 6 bases at J, leaving 16 bases unmatched. The CDR3 has 15 residues. CDR3 amino acids: CATKTSGTGPPEQYF. The CDR3 coding sequence is TGTGCCACGAAGACATCCGGGACAGGGCCCCCCGAGCAGTACTTC.

In its sample, this clonotype is medium-sized. V gene TRBV5-1 combines with J gene TRBJ2-5; 9 bases are shared with TRBD1. Germline V gene data show CDR1 as SGHRS and CDR2 as YFSETQ. There are 16 residues in the CDR3. V dropped 2 bases and J dropped 5; count of bases not matched to a gene: 10. The CDR3 here is CASSLAEGQGRETQYF. CDR3 nucleotide sequence: TGCGCCAGCAGCTTAGCCGAGGGACAGGGTCGGGAGACCCAGTACTTC.

This clonotype was counted between two and nine times. This chain uses TRBV7-8 with TRBJ1-2, with D possibly being TRBD1 (5 bases). Trimming stripped 4 bases from V and 4 bases from J, with 10 bases between. CDR1 and CDR2 (germline): SGHVS, FQNEAQ. The CDR3 is 13 residues long. CDR3 in DNA: TGTGCCAGCAGCTCGGGACTCGGCTATGGCTACACCTTC. This codes for CASSSGLGYGYTF.

V gene TRBV19 combines with J gene TRBJ1-5; no reliable D call. CDR3 length: 14 residues. The germline gives CDR1 LNHDA, CDR2 SQIVND (reference sequence). Trimming pared 5 bases from V and 7 bases from J, leaving 15 bases between. CDR3 protein: CASSDKGFGQPQHF. CDR3 sequence (DNA): TGTGCCAGTAGTGATAAGGGTTTCGGGCAGCCCCAGCATTTT.

The chain employs TRBV2 and TRBJ1-2; 7 nucleotides align to TRBD1. The V and J ends lost 6 bases and 2 bases, in that order; junction bases with no gene match: 6. There are 14 residues in the CDR3. Germline assignment: CDR1 SNHLY and CDR2 FYNNEI. Here the CDR3 DNA reads TGTGCCAGCAGGGGACAGCTATCCAACTATGGCTACACCTTC. Translated, it gives CASRGQLSNYGYTF.

This clonotype was seen just once. The chain uses TRBV7-9 and TRBJ2-3, with D possibly TRBD2 on 5 matching bases. The CDR3 covers 17 residues. Trimming took 6 bases from V and 3 from J, leaving 22 bases between them. The germline V gene has CDR1 SEHNR and CDR2 FQNEAQ (reference sequence). In DNA, the CDR3 is TGTGCCAGCAGTTCCTACACCGGGCAGCGGCGGACAGATACGCAGTATTTT. Protein: CASSSYTGQRRTDTQYF.

The rearrangement joins TRBV6-1 to TRBJ1-1; D possibly corresponds to TRBD1 (5 bases). The germline V gene encodes CDR1 MNHNS and CDR2 SASEGT. The V end lost 7 bases, the J end lost 1 base, and 7 bases lay between the germline ends. The CDR3 contains 12 residues. This CDR3 is CASTRANTEAFF. Here the CDR3 DNA reads TGTGCCAGCACCAGGGCGAACACTGAAGCTTTCTTT.